Reported below is one T cell receptor (beta chain). Its antigen is unknown. This specimen belongs to a study of T cells in Graves' hyperthyroidism and ophthalmopathy. Study-level results: Most thyroid clonotypes expanded above 0.001 were also detected in blood. Ophthalmopathy prediction by the model preceded onset by a median roughly 6 months.

Researchers took RNA transcripts and amplified the TCR beta CDR3 regions from them. Initially, a first-round RT-PCR of the TCR CDR3 employed the HTBI primer set. One entry per CDR3 protein, called by TCRdb with MiXCR from the multiplex PCR reads. The sample contains 480,000 or so distinct CDR3 sequences, about 45% of which appear only once. The V and J ends lost 4 bases and 8 bases respectively, with 17 bases between them. Looked up from germline, CDR1 is WSHSY and CDR2 is SAAADI. The CDR3 extends over 14 amino acids. Not enrolled were patients with uncontrolled infection, other autoimmune disease, pregnancy or lactation. For the diagnoses, clinical symptoms, serum thyroxine and TRAb, thyroid ultrasound and orbital computed tomography were used.

This clonotype originated in an adult woman with Graves' disease, either hyperthyroidism or ophthalmopathy (not recorded which). The chain combines TRBV10-2 with TRBJ1-2; tentative D call: TRBD1 (6 bases). The specimen was peripheral blood or thyroid tissue (not recorded which). The CDR3 is CASSAGQTGGGYTF. The CDR3 region has the DNA TGCGCCAGCAGTGCCGGACAGACTGGTGGAGGCTACACCTTC.